These 21 T cell receptor beta chains were sequenced from one sample in a study of OX40 agonist ivuxolimab in advanced cancers. Library prep was done by the immunoSEQ multiplex PCR assay. Entries here come from immuneACCESS through TCRdb and include only in-frame sequences with V and J called. Some clones fail to appear in such tables; in the studies checked, an unresolved V gene covers under half of the shortfall, and the cause of the remainder is unknown. The sample profile shows about 70,000 clones; roughly 85% of them were found once. Clones ranked in the top ten supply roughly 8.6% of the sample. Sequences were derived from CD4+ or CD8+ T cells sorted from blood, sampled in a trial of the OX40 agonist ivuxolimab. These receptors all come from an adult with an advanced solid tumor such as melanoma, head and neck, liver or kidney cancer.

This sequence joins TRBV6-1 and TRBJ1-4, with 8 bases aligning to TRBD1. The CDR3 loop spans 14 amino acids. Germline CDR1 reads MNHNS; CDR2 reads SASEGT. V lost 6 bases, J lost 6 bases, and 6 bases stayed unmatched. The CDR3 sequence is CASSTGGKDEKLFF. DNA for the CDR3: TGTGCCAGCAGCACAGGGGGAAAAGATGAAAAACTGTTTTTT.

V is TRBV6-6 and J is TRBJ2-1; D possibly matches TRBD1 or TRBD2 (6 bases each). Germline V lookup: CDR1 MNHNY, CDR2 SVGAGI (reference sequence). This CDR3 is built from 16 residues. V was shortened by 7 bases and J by 0 bases, with 16 bases between the two germline ends. CDR3: CASTSGRGVSYNEQFF. DNA for the CDR3: TGTGCCAGCACCTCAGGAAGGGGGGTCTCCTACAATGAGCAGTTCTTC.

For this clone: An end of the junction does not agree with germline; a read error may underlie this. The chain uses TRBV2 and TRBJ1-1; no firm D call. The germline gives CDR1 SNHLY, CDR2 FYNNEI. The CDR3 has 13 residues. CDR3 amino acids: CASTEQPNTEAFF. CDR3 coding DNA: TGTGCCAGCACTGAACAGCCGAACACTGAAGCTTTCTTT.

This chain uses TRBV4-2 with TRBJ2-6, with D possibly matching TRBD2 (5 bases). The length of the CDR3 is 18 residues. V shed 4 bases and J shed 0 bases, with 16 bases lying between them. CDR1 LGHNA and CDR2 YNFKEQ come from the germline V gene. The CDR3 nucleotides read TGTGCCAGCAGCCTACTAAGAGCGGTGTACTCTGGGGCCAACGTCCTGACTTTC. Translating it yields CASSLLRAVYSGANVLTF.

This chain joins TRBV7-9 and TRBJ1-5; D is ambiguous. There are 13 residues in the CDR3. Germline CDR1 SEHNR, CDR2 FQNEAQ (reference sequence). Trimming took off 3 bases at V and 4 bases at J, with 7 bases between the two ends. The CDR3 DNA sequence: TGTGCCAGCAGCTTCAGCGGAAATCAGCCCCAGCATTTT. It is translated as CASSFSGNQPQHF.

The chain has TRBV10-3 and TRBJ1-3; D is unresolved. CDR1 and CDR2 from the germline V gene are ENHRY and SYGVKD. There are 12 residues in the CDR3. V lost 2 bases and J 3 bases, leaving 2 bases between the germline ends. Written as DNA, the CDR3 is TGTGCCATCAGTGAGGGTGGAAACACCATATATTTT. Translated, it gives CAISEGGNTIYF.

This sequence joins TRBV5-6 and TRBJ2-3; 9 bases agree with TRBD2. The length of the CDR3 is 18 residues. The ends lost 1 base at V and 2 bases at J; junction bases unmatched: 11. CDR1 and CDR2 (germline): SGHDT, YYEEEE. Written as DNA, the CDR3 is TGTGCCAGCAGCTTGTTGGGGCTGGCGGGGGGGTTCACAGATACGCAGTATTTT. It yields the protein CASSLLGLAGGFTDTQYF.

This rearrangement joins TRBV27 to TRBJ2-2, with a weak D call TRBD2 (5 bases). The CDR3 is 14 amino acids. V shed 2 bases and J shed 3 bases, with 7 bases lying between them. The V gene's germline CDR1 is MNHEY and CDR2 SMNVEV (reference sequence). Written as DNA, the CDR3 is TGTGCCAGCAGTTTACGCGGGTACACCGGGGAGCTGTTTTTT. Protein sequence: CASSLRGYTGELFF.

This rearrangement joins TRBV30 to TRBJ2-7, with a weak D call TRBD2 (6 bases). The CDR3 consists of 14 residues. V shed 0 bases and J shed 5 bases, with 14 bases lying between them. Germline V lookup: CDR1 GTSNPN, CDR2 SVGIG (reference sequence). The DNA for the CDR3 is TGTGCCTGGAGTGTTGGGCGGGATCACGACGAGCAGTACTTC. Amino acids: CAWSVGRDHDEQYF.

This clone was observed once. The chain recombines TRBV18 with TRBJ1-1; TRBD1 matches at 7 bases. The V gene's germline CDR1 is KGHSH and CDR2 LQKENI. This CDR3 is 15 amino acids long. V shed 3 bases and J 7 bases; nucleotides not matched to a gene: 11. Here the CDR3 DNA reads TGTGCCAGCTCACCCGACGGGACAGCTTCGTTTGAAGCTTTCTTT. Residues: CASSPDGTASFEAFF.

Only one count was recorded for this clone. The chain uses TRBV11-2 and TRBJ1-5; the D gene is possibly TRBD1 (6 bases). The V gene lost 5 bases and the J gene lost 4 bases, with 9 bases spanning the gap. CDR1 is SGHAT, CDR2 FQNNGV, per germline. CDR3 length: 13 amino acids. The CDR3 spells CASSADRNQPQHF. DNA of the CDR3: TGTGCCAGCAGCGCGGACAGAAATCAGCCCCAGCATTTT. The full variable domain, its missing parts supplied by reference TRBV11-2 and TRBJ1-5, is EAGVAQSPRYKIIEKRQSVAFWCNPISGHATLYWYQQILGQGPKLLIQFQNNGVVDDSQLPKDRFSAERLKGVDSTLKIQPAKLEDSAVYLCASSADRNQPQHFGDGTRLSIL.

The V and J genes are TRBV7-2 and TRBJ2-7; D is possibly TRBD2 (5 bases). The CDR3 is made up of 15 amino acids. Germline loops: CDR1 SGHTA, CDR2 FQGNSA. V gave up 6 bases and J gave up 5 bases, with 20 bases separating them. CDR3 residues: CASSFQASGGDEQYF. CDR3 DNA: TGTGCCAGCAGTTTTCAGGCCTCCGGAGGAGACGAGCAGTACTTC.

Details on this clone: Germline and junction disagree at one end, which may indicate a read error. J is TRBJ2-7 and V is TRBV6-5; 10 positions match TRBD1. Per germline, CDR1 MNHEY and CDR2 SVGAGI. The CDR3 sequence is 14 residues long. The CDR3 sequence: CASNYGTGDSEQYF. The DNA of the CDR3 is TGTGCCAGCAATTACGGGACAGGGGATAGCGAGCAGTACTTC.

The chain joins TRBV9 to TRBJ1-2; 9 bases line up with TRBD1. CDR1 and CDR2 (germline): SGDLS, YYNGEE. CDR3 length equals 17 residues. Trimming took 5 bases from V and 1 from J; bases not matched to a gene: 12. This CDR3 is CASSSWDRDGDNYGYTF. In DNA form, the CDR3 reads TGTGCCAGCAGTTCGTGGGACAGGGATGGAGATAACTATGGCTACACCTTC.

The rearrangement links TRBV10-3 to TRBJ1-6; D is undetermined. The germline V and J ends were trimmed by 2 bases and 8 bases, with 10 bases remaining between them. CDR3 length: 14 residues. In germline, CDR1 is ENHRY, CDR2 SYGVKD. DNA for the CDR3: TGTGCCATCAGTGAGGAGGGATCGGATTCACCCCTCCACTTT. Encoded protein: CAISEEGSDSPLHF.

As DNA, the CDR3 is TGTGCCAGCAGGGCCGGGACATATCAGCCCCAGCATTTT. It codes for CASRAGTYQPQHF. V usage is TRBV6-5 and J usage is TRBJ1-5, with D possibly matching TRBD1 (6 bases). The V end lost 6 bases, the J end lost 5 bases, and 11 bases lay between the germline ends. Looked up from germline, CDR1 is MNHEY and CDR2 is SVGAGI. This CDR3 contains 13 residues.

The J gene is TRBJ1-5, the V gene TRBV5-1, with D uncertain. In germline, CDR1 is SGHRS, CDR2 YFSETQ. The CDR3 is 15 amino acids. Trimming removed 2 bases at V and 4 bases at J, with 13 bases between. The CDR3 reads CASSLEGSWNQPQHF. The CDR3 bases are TGCGCCAGCAGCTTAGAAGGAAGTTGGAATCAGCCCCAGCATTTT. Full variable domain (remainder filled in from reference TRBV5-1 and TRBJ1-5): KAGVTQTPRYLIKTRGQQVTLSCSPISGHRSVSWYQQTPGQGLQFLFEYFSETQRNKGNFPGRFSGRQFSNSRSEMNVSTLELGDSALYLCASSLEGSWNQPQHFGDGTRLSIL.

The J gene is TRBJ2-3, the V gene TRBV18; the D is unclear. There are 11 residues in the CDR3. Per the germline V gene, CDR1 is KGHSH and CDR2 is LQKENI. Trimming took off 5 bases at V and 6 bases at J, with 6 bases between the two ends. The CDR3 nucleotides read TGTGCCAGCTCAGAAGGGGATACGCAGTATTTT. Translated, it gives CASSEGDTQYF.

This chain connects TRBV21-1 to TRBJ2-2; the table's D gene call, TRBD2, was not cross checked with the DNA. TRBV21-1 is a listed pseudogene. The CDR3 length is 19 residues. The CDR3 here is CASNSGLAGGPTDTGELFF. In nucleotides, the CDR3 is TGTGCCAGCAACTCGGGACTAGCGGGGGGGCCAACAGACACCGGGGAGCTGTTTTTT.

The chain joins TRBV2 to TRBJ2-7; no clear D gene. Trimming shortened V by 7 bases and J by 7 bases, and 8 bases separated the two germline ends. The CDR3 contains 10 residues. Germline CDR1 SNHLY, CDR2 FYNNEI. The CDR3 protein is CASNGKEQYF. CDR3 sequence (DNA): TGTGCCAGCAATGGCAAGGAGCAGTACTTC.

This clone was seen only once. The gene calls are TRBV27 and TRBJ1-1; unclear D gene. CDR1 MNHEY and CDR2 SMNVEV come from the germline V gene (reference sequence). The CDR3 runs 14 residues. V was clipped by 6 bases and J by 8 bases, with 19 bases between them. The CDR3 protein is CASSPYTPRMEAFF. The CDR3 nucleotides are TGTGCCAGCAGCCCCTATACTCCAAGGATGGAAGCTTTCTTT.